This TCR beta chain was documented in a study of blood T cell repertoires in COVID-19. Study at large: There were acute and convalescent COVID-19 samples, and they came from the United States, Italy and Spain.

Participants reported their clinical history, and cohort assignment relied on those reports. Trimming removed 3 bases at V and 10 bases at J, with 15 bases between. Germline V CDR1 and CDR2: SGDLS, YYNGEE. CDR3 length: 13 residues. Sequenced by immunoSEQ multiplex PCR; TCRdb stores in-frame clones only, minus some. The sample gives 400,000 or so clones, less than 95% of which show up once; 0.6% is in the top ten. This TCR derives from a man aged 18 to 30 who had recovered from COVID-19. Sequenced: PBMCs or T cells enriched from blood (not recorded which). This chain joins TRBV9 and TRBJ2-3, with TRBD2 as a possible D gene (5 bases). In DNA form, the CDR3 reads TGTGCCAGCAGCGGCTCCGGGAACGGGGCGCAGTATTTT. Translated, it gives CASSGSGNGAQYF.